Each of the 6 T cell receptor beta chains below was sequenced from the same sample in a study of regulatory T cells in long-lasting Graves disease (dated by TCRdb to about 2021). The protocol used for the library was multiplex PCR. The data were produced on an Illumina HiSeq 4000. iRepertoire HTBI primers and Arm-PCR amplification of CDR3 regions were used to construct TCR beta libraries. Starting from the raw public reads, TCRdb applied fastp trimming at Q25, assembled clones with MiXCR and retained in-frame beta chains. For every CDR3 protein sequence, its rows merge into one entry that carries the most common genes and DNA. Recorded for this sample are almost 450,000 distinct CDR3 sequences; about 17% of them occurred a single time. Roughly a tenth of the sample comes from the top ten. This specimen's time point label, per the study, means: newly diagnosed GD, antithyroid drugs for less than 3 months. RNA was extracted from PBMCs in TRIzol for both TCR sequencing and RNA sequencing.

These data also featured in a second study, about T cells in Graves' hyperthyroidism and ophthalmopathy.

The input for sequencing was peripheral blood mononuclear cells (PBMCs), taken at new diagnosis, from a patient treated with antithyroid drugs. All receptors derive from a woman in her 30s with Graves disease. Donor details come from another sample of the same person, matched by shared clones.

V is TRBV28 and J is TRBJ1-4; no clear D. This CDR3 spans 14 amino acids. Germline V gene lookup returns CDR1 MDHEN and CDR2 SYDVKM. Deletions cut 3 bases from V and 1 base from J, with 6 bases between. CDR3 DNA sequence: TGTGCCAGCAGTTTTGGGGTAACTAATGAAAAACTGTTTTTT. Its translation is CASSFGVTNEKLFF.

About this clonotype: This clone may be a read error of a much larger clone one base away. This likely comes from a read error, as the CDR3 has no conserved phenylalanine or tryptophan at its end. The rearrangement links TRBV4-1 to TRBJ1-5; no definite D call. V lost 1 base and J 1 base, leaving 11 bases between the germline ends. The CDR3 sequence is 16 residues long. CDR1 MGHRA and CDR2 YSYEKL come from the germline V gene. The CDR3 sequence is CASSQVDGLSNQPQHS. The CDR3 coding sequence is TGCGCCAGCAGCCAAGTGGACGGTCTGAGCAATCAGCCCCAGCATTCT.

V gene TRBV6-2 or TRBV6-3 combines with J gene TRBJ2-4; a possible D gene is TRBD2 (6 bases). Germline CDR1 reads MNHEY; CDR2 reads SVGEGT. This CDR3 has 16 amino acids. Trimming cost V 5 bases and J 3 bases, with 17 bases left between them. As DNA, the CDR3 is TGTGCCAGCAGTAGCTTAAAGGAGGGACTCAAAAACATTCAGTACTTC. It yields the protein CASSSLKEGLKNIQYF.

In this sample, this clonotype turned up many times. This chain links TRBV15 with TRBJ2-1; TRBD2 matches at 10 bases. CDR1 and CDR2 from the germline V gene are LNHNV and YYDKDF (reference sequence). The CDR3 has 16 amino acids. The trim removed 0 bases at V and 8 bases at J, leaving 7 bases unmatched. The CDR3, as DNA: TGTGCCACCAGCAGAGATAATCCGCTAGCGGGAGATGAGCAGTTCTTC. Encoded protein: CATSRDNPLAGDEQFF.

This clonotype has at least ten counts. The rearrangement joins TRBV20-1 to TRBJ1-5; tentatively, D is TRBD1 (6 bases). The CDR3 runs to 14 residues. V dropped 2 bases and J dropped 1 base, with 9 bases sitting between them. Germline-derived CDR1 and CDR2 are DFQATT and SNEGSKA (reference sequence). The CDR3 protein is CSARYGQSNQPQHF. For the CDR3, the DNA is TGCAGTGCTAGATACGGACAGAGCAATCAGCCCCAGCATTTT.

This clonotype has a handful of counts. The V gene is TRBV2, the J gene TRBJ2-7, with D perhaps matching TRBD1 or TRBD2 (5 bases each). The CDR3 extends over 13 amino acids. Trimming shortened V by 4 bases and J by 3 bases, and 10 bases separated the two germline ends. Germline CDR1 and CDR2: SNHLY and FYNNEI. CDR3: CASSVGTHYEQYF. DNA for the CDR3: TGTGCCAGCAGTGTAGGGACGCACTACGAGCAGTACTTC.